This TCR beta chain derives from a study of identical twins. Study-wide points: Cord blood beta clonotypes present at high abundance carried fewer insertions; no such pattern appeared in memory repertoires.

Template switching added a universal primer site, and cDNA bore unique molecular identifiers. Each CDR3 protein is one row after TCRdb ran MiXCR on the 5' RACE reads. The data hold under 1 million distinct CDR3 sequences, with about 12% observed a single time. Concerning this clonotype: What it binds is unknown.

Healthy Caucasians made up all donors. Deletions cut 4 bases from V and 6 bases from J, with 16 bases between. CDR3 length equals 15 residues. These records were also assigned to another study, of yellow fever vaccine responses in identical twins.

This TCR came from a woman younger than 30 in good health. The chain is built from TRBV12-3 or TRBV12-4 and TRBJ2-1; a possible D gene is TRBD2 (6 bases). The specimen sequenced was PBMCs. Here the CDR3 reads CASSYEGRPGNEQFF. CDR3 DNA: TGTGCCAGCAGTTATGAAGGGAGGCCGGGCAATGAGCAGTTCTTC.